These T cell receptor beta chains were read from a single sample in a study of blood T cell repertoires in COVID-19. Sequenced by immunoSEQ multiplex PCR; TCRdb stores in-frame clones only, minus some. The sample holds roughly 250,000 clones, 75% to 90% seen once. The sequencing sample was made of PBMCs or T cells enriched from blood (not recorded which). All receptors come from a woman in her thirties or forties with acute COVID-19. The CDR3 runs from the conserved cysteine through the conserved F or W. Fields, in order: clone size, CDR3 length, V gene, J gene, CDR3 protein. For some rows the clone size is stated as once, few or many, or as a class when expanded; others skip it.

>-|14|TRBV7-7|TRBJ2-5
CASGKLGGKETQYF
>-|14|TRBV2|TRBJ2-6
CASSVEAGANVLTF
>-|13|TRBV19|TRBJ1-2
CASSPGGGYGYTF
>-|15|TRBV7-3|TRBJ2-3
CASSDLAGPTDTQYF
>once|14|TRBV7-6|TRBJ2-7
CASSLNGGEFEQYF
>-|15|TRBV5-1|TRBJ2-7
CASSLGATGGYEQYF
>-|13|TRBV7-9|TRBJ2-1
CASSRGSQNEQFF
>-|15|TRBV24-1|TRBJ2-2
CATSDFRGYAGELFF
>few|15|TRBV5-1|TRBJ2-2
CASSLRDSRSGELFF
>-|14|TRBV28|TRBJ2-3
CASSPRSGRDTQYF
>-|14|TRBV21-1|TRBJ2-7
CASTSQGATYEQYF
>-|13|TRBV3-1/TRBV3-2|TRBJ2-7
CASSQWPHYEQYF
>-|14|TRBV4-1|TRBJ1-1
CASSQIFGGTEAFF
>-|14|TRBV6-5|TRBJ1-2
CASRAPGQQYGYTF
>-|14|TRBV5-1|TRBJ1-1
CASSLGRANTEAFF
>once|12|TRBV7-9|TRBJ2-1
CASSLGREAQFF
>-|12|TRBV6-6|TRBJ2-7
CASRIQDYEQYF
>once|14|TRBV5-1|TRBJ1-4
CASSLTGENEKLFF
>-|13|TRBV6-5|TRBJ1-2
CASSYRGLLGYTF
>-|12|TRBV10-1|TRBJ2-3
CASSGSTDTQYF
>once|16|TRBV11-2|TRBJ2-1
CASSQGAGVRFNEQFF
>once|14|TRBV13|TRBJ2-7
CASSFPGSSYEQYF
>-|14|TRBV2|TRBJ1-6
CASSAHRDDSPLHF
>few|13|TRBV5-1|TRBJ2-3
CASTAGAADTQYF
>-|17|TRBV7-3|TRBJ2-3
CASSLTGLALSTDTQYF
>-|14|TRBV19|TRBJ1-1
CASTRGVVNTEAFF
>-|13|TRBV5-1|TRBJ1-1
CASSSQGTTEAFF
>-|15|TRBV27|TRBJ2-2
CATHPGTGLTGELFF
>-|14|TRBV18|TRBJ1-6
CASSPGTGNSPLHF
>once|13|TRBV19|TRBJ1-1
CASSPRTGLTAFF
>-|13|TRBV5-1|TRBJ1-1
CASSGDLNTEAFF
>-|13|TRBV7-9|TRBJ2-7
CASSLQGVDEQYF
>-|14|TRBV10-2|TRBJ2-5
CASSETGEGKTQYF
>once|16|TRBV14|TRBJ2-5
CASSQDIGGSLETQYF
>-|13|TRBV24-1|TRBJ2-5
CATSQIGEETQYF
>-|15|TRBV6-1|TRBJ2-4
CASSEYGDTIGIQYF
>-|10|TRBV7-9|TRBJ1-1
CASTDSEAFF
>-|17|TRBV19|TRBJ2-2
CASSIFLGDMMSGELFF
>-|15|TRBV9|TRBJ2-7
CASSVAGMSSYEQYF
>-|16|TRBV19|TRBJ2-3
CASSPRLAGNTDTQYF
>-|14|TRBV5-1|TRBJ1-2
CASSLDPGNYGYTF
>-|16|TRBV7-9|TRBJ2-5
CASSFPTGGHQETQYF
>-|15|TRBV4-1|TRBJ1-2
CASSQVAGKEYGYTF
>-|17|TRBV5-1|TRBJ2-1
CASSLLGGESSYNEQFF
>once|13|TRBV10-3|TRBJ1-1
CAISERGNTEAFF
>-|15|TRBV3-1/TRBV3-2|TRBJ2-3
CASSRTSGSTDTQYF
>-|12|TRBV3-1/TRBV3-2|TRBJ2-1
CASSHRVGEQFF
>-|11|TRBV7-9|TRBJ2-3
CASGSGDTQYF
>-|13|TRBV30|TRBJ1-3
CAWSTSSGNTIYF
>-|15|TRBV2|TRBJ2-2
CASRDPTGGTGELFF